The 26 T cell receptor beta chains below all came from one sample that was sequenced in a study of T cells in Graves' hyperthyroidism and ophthalmopathy. What was amplified from RNA transcripts were TCR beta CDR3 regions. Using the HTBI primer set, a first-round RT-PCR was run on the TCR CDR3. TCRdb passed the multiplex PCR reads through MiXCR, listing each CDR3 protein once. The sample yields about 280,000 distinct CDR3 sequences, around a quarter seen once. The sequenced material came from blood. These receptors originate from a man aged 40-55 years with Graves' hyperthyroidism that later progressed to Graves' ophthalmopathy.

This clonotype was counted at least ten times. The chain joins TRBV28 to TRBJ2-7; D is perhaps TRBD1 (6 bases). The CDR3 extends over 14 amino acids. The germline V gene encodes CDR1 MDHEN and CDR2 SYDVKM. V was pared by 5 bases and J by 2 bases, with 13 bases between. The DNA for the CDR3 is TGTGCCAGCAGTACCAGGGGCCCGACCTACGAGCAGTACTTC. This translates into CASSTRGPTYEQYF. Supplemented by reference TRBV28 and TRBJ2-7, the full variable domain reads DVKVTQSSRYLVKRTGEKVFLECVQDMDHENMFWYRQDPGLGLRLIYFSYDVKMKEKGDIPEGYSVSREKKERFSLILESASTNQTSMYLCASSTRGPTYEQYFGPGTRLTVT.

The chain uses TRBV28 and TRBJ2-7; a weak D match, TRBD2 (6 bases). The CDR3 extends over 13 amino acids. Between the trimmed V and J ends, which lost 6 bases and 6 bases, there was a span of 15 bases. Per germline, CDR1 MDHEN and CDR2 SYDVKM. The CDR3 coding sequence is TGTGCCAGCAGCCGGGGACTCTCGGGCGAGCAGTACTTC. Translated: CASSRGLSGEQYF.

At least ten counts were recorded for this clonotype. The chain couples TRBV5-1 to TRBJ2-5; tentatively, D is TRBD2 (5 bases). The CDR3 consists of 14 residues. Germline V gene data show CDR1 as SGHRS and CDR2 as YFSETQ. Trimming removed 4 bases at V and 7 bases at J, with 17 bases between. The CDR3 sequence is CASSESRELGTQYF. DNA for the CDR3: TGCGCCAGCAGCGAAAGTAGGGAGTTAGGGACCCAGTACTTC.

V gene TRBV28 combines with J gene TRBJ2-7, with TRBD1 identical over 7 bases. Trimming cost V 4 bases and J 6 bases; bases outside gene matches: 9. This CDR3 comprises 14 residues. Germline CDR1 reads MDHEN; CDR2 reads SYDVKM. CDR3 nucleotides: TGTGCCAGCAGTTACTCAGACAGGGAAGGCGAGCAGTACTTC. As protein: CASSYSDREGEQYF.

There are many counts of this clonotype. The rearrangement links TRBV27 to TRBJ1-1; no clear D. Per the germline V gene, CDR1 is MNHEY and CDR2 is SMNVEV (reference sequence). This CDR3 spans 15 amino acids. Trimming removed 1 base at V and 1 base at J, with 10 bases between. The CDR3 here is CASSLLPGRNTEAFF. The DNA of the CDR3 is TGTGCCAGCAGTTTATTGCCAGGCAGGAACACTGAAGCTTTCTTT.

This clonotype was recorded many times. The chain uses TRBV24-1 and TRBJ2-3; a weak D match, TRBD2 (6 bases). Trimming stripped 4 bases from V and 4 bases from J, with 17 bases between. Germline lookup yields CDR1 KGHDR and CDR2 SFDVKD. The CDR3 totals 16 residues. The CDR3 sequence: CATSDRDFYGADTQYF. The CDR3 bases are TGTGCCACCAGTGACCGGGACTTCTACGGCGCAGATACGCAGTATTTT.

The chain employs TRBV6-5 and TRBJ1-1; D ambiguous. From germline, CDR1 is MNHEY and CDR2 SVGAGI. V lost 4 bases to trimming and J lost 5 bases, with 11 bases between them. CDR3 length equals 13 residues. The CDR3 region is CASSSDMGTEAFF. CDR3 in DNA: TGTGCCAGCAGTTCAGACATGGGGACTGAAGCTTTCTTT.

Ten or more counts support this clonotype. The chain couples TRBV15 to TRBJ1-1; 7 bases map to TRBD1. With V trimmed by 0 bases and J by 4 bases, 8 bases remained unmatched. CDR3 length: 16 residues. Germline assignment: CDR1 LNHNV and CDR2 YYDKDF (reference sequence). CDR3 sequence: CATSRDNRGVGTEAFF. CDR3 coding DNA: TGTGCCACCAGCAGAGATAACAGGGGAGTTGGCACTGAAGCTTTCTTT.

This chain's CDR3 is CASNDYGGPGANVLTF. The DNA of the CDR3 is TGTGCCAGCAACGACTACGGGGGCCCTGGGGCCAACGTCCTGACTTTC. The chain joins TRBV2 to TRBJ2-6, with D perhaps given as TRBD1 or TRBD2 (6 bases each). The CDR3 spans 16 residues. Per germline, CDR1 SNHLY and CDR2 FYNNEI. Trimming removed 7 bases at V and 2 bases at J, with 15 bases between.

This clonotype has at least ten counts. The V and J genes are TRBV6-1 and TRBJ2-7; D gene unclear. Trimming cost V 5 bases and J 3 bases, with 11 bases left between them. CDR1 is MNHNS and CDR2 is SASEGT in the germline V gene. CDR3 size: 13 residues. The CDR3 reads CASSLLAFYEQYF. CDR3 DNA sequence: TGTGCCAGCAGTCTCTTAGCTTTCTACGAGCAGTACTTC.

The J gene is TRBJ2-2, the V gene TRBV9, with TRBD1 identical over 9 bases. V gave up 2 bases and J gave up 2 bases; unmatched junction bases: 4. In germline, CDR1 is SGDLS, CDR2 YYNGEE. The CDR3 runs 16 residues. Here the CDR3 DNA reads TGTGCCAGCAGCGTCCACAGGGGGCCTAACACCGGGGAGCTGTTTTTT. Encoded protein: CASSVHRGPNTGELFF.

There are many counts of this clonotype. The chain combines TRBV19 with TRBJ2-7; tentatively, D is TRBD2 (5 bases). This CDR3 region has 13 residues. V was clipped by 4 bases and J by 0 bases, with 7 bases between them. CDR1 and CDR2 from the germline V gene are LNHDA and SQIVND (reference sequence). The CDR3: CASSREISYEQYF. In DNA, the CDR3 is TGTGCCAGTAGTAGGGAGATCTCCTACGAGCAGTACTTC. The whole variable domain, filled in from reference TRBV19 and TRBJ2-7, reads DGGITQSPKYLFRKEGQNVTLSCEQNLNHDAMYWYRQDPGQGLRLIYYSQIVNDFQKGDIAEGYSVSREKKESFPLTVTSAQKNPTAFYLCASSREISYEQYFGPGTRLTVT.

This clonotype was detected many times. The chain combines TRBV30 with TRBJ1-2; D may be TRBD1 (6 bases). The V gene's germline CDR1 is GTSNPN and CDR2 SVGIG (reference sequence). Trimming shortened V by 4 bases and J by 8 bases, and 17 bases separated the two germline ends. CDR3 size: 13 residues. The CDR3 reads CAWNAGEREGYTF. As DNA, the CDR3 is TGTGCCTGGAATGCAGGGGAGCGCGAAGGCTACACCTTC.

The rearrangement joins TRBV12-3 or TRBV12-4 to TRBJ2-7, with TRBD2 as a possible D gene (5 bases). The V and J ends lost 5 bases and 5 bases respectively, with 22 bases between them. The CDR3 is 16 residues long. Written as DNA, the CDR3 is TGTGCCAGCAGTCCTAGGGAGTCAGGCCTTCCCCACGAGCAGTACTTC. It encodes CASSPRESGLPHEQYF.

In this sample, this clonotype turned up once. The genes are TRBV20-1 and TRBJ1-2, with a weak D call TRBD1 (5 bases). This CDR3 has 15 amino acids. Germline CDR1 is DFQATT and CDR2 is SNEGSKA (reference sequence). V dropped 0 bases and J dropped 8 bases, with 19 bases sitting between them. Written as DNA, the CDR3 is TGCAGTGCTAGAGATGGGGGACGAGCTTTCGGGGGCTACACCTTC. This sequence encodes CSARDGGRAFGGYTF.

This clonotype was counted at least ten times. This chain joins TRBV6-1 and TRBJ2-5, with D tentatively TRBD1 (6 bases). V gave up 2 bases and J gave up 2 bases, with 12 bases separating them. The germline CDR1 and CDR2 sequences are MNHNS and SASEGT. The CDR3 has 15 residues. In DNA, the CDR3 is TGTGCCAGCAGTGAATTGGACAGAAGACAAGAGACCCAGTACTTC. This codes for CASSELDRRQETQYF.

This clonotype occurred many times. The chain has TRBV6-5 and TRBJ2-3; D remains unclear. Germline V lookup: CDR1 MNHEY, CDR2 SVGAGI. The CDR3 consists of 15 residues. V was pared by 5 bases and J by 1 base, with 13 bases between. DNA for the CDR3: TGTGCCAGCAGTCCCTTCGCACCGGGCACAGATACGCAGTATTTT. This sequence encodes CASSPFAPGTDTQYF.

The chain carries TRBV7-2 and TRBJ1-1; 7 bases align to TRBD1. The CDR3 contains 14 residues. CDR1 is SGHTA and CDR2 is FQGNSA in the germline V gene. Losses at the gene ends were 7 bases for V and 0 bases for J; bases not matched to a gene: 5. DNA for the CDR3: TGTGCCAGCAAGATGACAGGGATGAACACTGAAGCTTTCTTT. Amino acids: CASKMTGMNTEAFF.

The chain is built from TRBV19 and TRBJ1-5, with unresolved D. V gave up 5 bases and J gave up 0 bases, with 8 bases separating them. The CDR3 covers 14 residues. Per the germline V gene, CDR1 is LNHDA and CDR2 is SQIVND (reference sequence). The CDR3 nucleotides read TGTGCCAGTAGTGGTGCGTATAGCAATCAGCCCCAGCATTTT. It encodes CASSGAYSNQPQHF.

This clonotype was seen many times. The chain's CDR3 is CASSKPRLADHTDTQYF. CDR3 sequence (DNA): TGTGCCAGCAGTAAGCCCCGACTAGCGGACCACACAGATACGCAGTATTTT. The V call is TRBV12-3 or TRBV12-4, the J call TRBJ2-3; TRBD2 agrees at 9 bases. V shed 5 bases and J 2 bases; nucleotides not matched to a gene: 11. The CDR3 is 17 residues long.

This clonotype was counted at least ten times. This chain joins TRBV29-1 and TRBJ2-7, with D tentatively TRBD1 (6 bases). Germline lookup yields CDR1 SQVTM and CDR2 ANQGSEA. This CDR3 has 16 residues. Trimming shortened V by 5 bases and J by 1 base, and 21 bases separated the two germline ends. CDR3 sequence: CSVLGIGTRESYEQYF. In DNA form, the CDR3 reads TGCAGCGTTCTAGGAATAGGGACAAGAGAATCCTACGAGCAGTACTTC.

This chain links TRBV12-3 or TRBV12-4 with TRBJ2-2; possibly TRBD1 for D (6 bases). The ends were cut back, 5 bases at V and 0 bases at J, with 19 bases in the middle. The CDR3 has 18 residues. Here the CDR3 reads CASSPLYAAGANTGELFF. The CDR3 coding sequence is TGTGCCAGCAGTCCCCTCTACGCGGCAGGGGCGAACACCGGGGAGCTGTTTTTT.

The chain's CDR3 is CASSLPTSLGDYEQYF. CDR3 nucleotide sequence: TGTGCCAGCAGTTTACCGACCTCCCTGGGAGACTACGAGCAGTACTTC. The rearrangement joins TRBV28 to TRBJ2-7, with TRBD2 as a possible D gene (5 bases). The CDR3 runs 16 residues. V lost 2 bases, J lost 3 bases, and 17 bases lay in between. The V gene's germline CDR1 is MDHEN and CDR2 SYDVKM. Full variable domain (missing parts from reference TRBV28 and TRBJ2-7): DVKVTQSSRYLVKRTGEKVFLECVQDMDHENMFWYRQDPGLGLRLIYFSYDVKMKEKGDIPEGYSVSREKKERFSLILESASTNQTSMYLCASSLPTSLGDYEQYFGPGTRLTVT.

The table lists this clonotype with many counts. The genes are TRBV6-1 and TRBJ2-2, with 8 bases lining up with TRBD1. The CDR3 totals 12 residues. Germline lookup yields CDR1 MNHNS and CDR2 SASEGT. The CDR3 loop reads CVARDRTGELFF. The CDR3 coding sequence is TGTGTCGCCCGGGACAGGACCGGGGAGCTGTTTTTT.

This clonotype was seen ten or more times. The chain couples TRBV6-2 or TRBV6-3 to TRBJ2-3; 13 bases are a match to TRBD2. V was clipped by 0 bases and J by 4 bases; unmatched bases: 7. This CDR3 has 18 amino acids. The V gene's germline CDR1 is MNHEY and CDR2 SVGEGT. CDR3 DNA sequence: TGTGCCAGCAGTTACTCGACGGGGACTAGCGGGACCGCAGATACGCAGTATTTT. Residues: CASSYSTGTSGTADTQYF.

CDR3 nucleotides: TGTGCCAGCAGTTTTGGCAGCTCAACCTACGAGCAGTACTTC. Translating it yields CASSFGSSTYEQYF. The V call is TRBV28, the J call TRBJ2-7; D is unresolved. This CDR3 is built from 14 residues. Trimming removed 3 bases at V and 2 bases at J, with 11 bases between. Germline V gene lookup returns CDR1 MDHEN and CDR2 SYDVKM.